This T cell receptor beta chain was obtained from a study of spatial heterogeneity in lung cancer (dated by TCRdb to between 2018 and 2021). About the full investigation: More beta-chain than alpha-chain transcripts were consistently detected, likely reflecting higher beta-chain transcript abundance. TCR repertoire features were related to nonsynonymous mutation counts determined by whole-exome sequencing of tumor tissue. In the raw uncorrected reads, each unique combination of TCR and UMI appeared on average more than ten times. At surgery, both alpha and beta chains were TCR-sequenced in around 240 tumor regions, fewer than 65 matched nontumor lung samples and a few dozen PBMC samples. TCR alpha and beta repertoires were quantitatively compared across multiple tumor regions, matched nontumor lung and blood in non-small cell lung cancer. The investigation overall reported the following: Additional single-cell paired TCR alpha and beta sequencing was considered necessary to confirm, at a functional level, the hypothesis that regional TCRs recognize regional mutations. Ubiquitous expanded tumor TCRs were found in blood more often at tumor resection than at routine follow-up.

The library was generated by 5' RACE. The instrument was a NextSeq 500. To allow correction of PCR and sequencing errors, the TCR library protocol tagged every TCR cDNA molecule with a unique molecular identifier. Regarding the original processing steps: TCR identification, UMI-based error correction and CDR3 extraction were performed with Decombinator tools. TCRs above a frequency of 2 per 1,000, corresponding to the top 1% of the tumor frequency distribution, were defined as expanded. Renyi diversity was computed with the R vegan package after each repertoire had been subsampled 100 times to 5,000 TCRs. To build CDR3 similarity networks, amino acid triplet string-kernel similarity was used, and CDR3s were connected when their pairwise similarity was above 0.82. Using fastp at Q25 and MiXCR, TCRdb reprocessed the public reads and kept productive beta chains. All rows with the same CDR3 protein become a single entry with the most common DNA and genes. TCRdb's processing, not the authors' own work, is the source of the V and J calls. In all, the sample holds about 40,000 distinct CDR3 sequences, and approximately 5.2% of those were seen once. The ten largest clones add up to roughly 25% of the sample.

The sample's time point label, in plain terms: sample taken at primary tumor resection. Donors were some 78 patients with early-stage, untreated non-small cell lung cancer from the lung TRACERx cohort. TCR sequencing used whole RNA extracted from tumor and nontumor lung tissue, or from cryopreserved PBMC samples, without cell sorting. Only patients for whom sufficient RNA was available from at least two tumor regions were selected for TCR sequencing. This clonotype has a count of ten or more. Its antigen has not been determined. Within one base of it there is no much larger clone, and no base qualities were kept. This TCR derives from a female donor with early-stage non-small cell lung cancer. The sequencing used PBMCs, collected at surgery.

The nucleotides read TGCAGTGCCCCGTCCGGGACGTCTGGCTACACCTTC. The encoded protein is CSAPSGTSGYTF. The V and J segments used are TRBV20-1 and TRBJ1-2, with a tentative D gene TRBD1 over 5 matching bases. Looking up the germline V gene (reference sequence) yields CDR1 DFQATT and CDR2 SNEGSKA. The junction shows trimming of 6 bases on V and 7 bases on J, plus 15 bases between the germline ends. The CDR3 runs 12 residues from the cysteine to the phenylalanine. The CDR3 DNA has 36 bases and is translated from base 1.